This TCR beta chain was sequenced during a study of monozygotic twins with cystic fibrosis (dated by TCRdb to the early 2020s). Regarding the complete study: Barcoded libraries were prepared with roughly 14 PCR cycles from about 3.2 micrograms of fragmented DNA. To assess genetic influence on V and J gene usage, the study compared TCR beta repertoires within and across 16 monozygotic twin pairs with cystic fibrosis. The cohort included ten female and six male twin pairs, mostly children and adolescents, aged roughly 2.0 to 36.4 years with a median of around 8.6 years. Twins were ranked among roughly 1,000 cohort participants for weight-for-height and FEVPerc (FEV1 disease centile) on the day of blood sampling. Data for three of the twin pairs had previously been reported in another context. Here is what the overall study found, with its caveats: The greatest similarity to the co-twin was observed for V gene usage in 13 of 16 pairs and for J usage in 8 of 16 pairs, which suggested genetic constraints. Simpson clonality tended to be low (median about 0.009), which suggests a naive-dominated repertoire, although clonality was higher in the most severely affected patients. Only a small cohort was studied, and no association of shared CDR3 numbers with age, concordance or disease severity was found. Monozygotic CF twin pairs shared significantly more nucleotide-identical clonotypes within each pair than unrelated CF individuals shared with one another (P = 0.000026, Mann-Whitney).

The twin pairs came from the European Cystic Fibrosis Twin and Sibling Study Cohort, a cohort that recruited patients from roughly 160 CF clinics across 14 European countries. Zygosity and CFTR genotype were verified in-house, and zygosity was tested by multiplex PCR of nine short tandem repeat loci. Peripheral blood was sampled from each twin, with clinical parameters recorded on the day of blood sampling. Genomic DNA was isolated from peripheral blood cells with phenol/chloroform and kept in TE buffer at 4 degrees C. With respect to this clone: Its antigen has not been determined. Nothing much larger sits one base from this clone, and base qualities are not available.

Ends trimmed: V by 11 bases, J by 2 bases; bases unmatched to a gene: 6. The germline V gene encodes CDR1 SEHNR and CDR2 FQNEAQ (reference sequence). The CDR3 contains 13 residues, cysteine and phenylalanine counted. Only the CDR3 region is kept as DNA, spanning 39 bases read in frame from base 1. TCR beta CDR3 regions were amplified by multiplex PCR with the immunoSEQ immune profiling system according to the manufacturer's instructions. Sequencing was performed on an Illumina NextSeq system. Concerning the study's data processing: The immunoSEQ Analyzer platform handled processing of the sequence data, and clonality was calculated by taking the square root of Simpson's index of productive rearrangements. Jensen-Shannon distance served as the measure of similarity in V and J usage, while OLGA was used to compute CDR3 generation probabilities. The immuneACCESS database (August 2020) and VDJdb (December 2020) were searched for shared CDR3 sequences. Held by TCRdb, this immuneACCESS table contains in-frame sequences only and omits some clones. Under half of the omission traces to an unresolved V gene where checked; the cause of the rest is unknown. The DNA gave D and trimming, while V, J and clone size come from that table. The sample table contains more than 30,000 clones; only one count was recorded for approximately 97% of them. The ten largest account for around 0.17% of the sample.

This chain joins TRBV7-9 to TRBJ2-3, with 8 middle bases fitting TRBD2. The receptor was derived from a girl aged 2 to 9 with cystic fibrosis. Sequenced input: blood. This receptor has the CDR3 CAGRGGDTDTQYF. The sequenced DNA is TGTGCCGGCCGGGGGGGAGACACAGATACGCAGTATTTT.